This paragraph covers one T cell receptor (beta chain) sequence. The target of this receptor is not known. Per-base qualities were not stored, and no clone one base away is much larger. The data are from a study of cytomegalovirus exposure and HLA in healthy donors (dated by TCRdb to the late 2010s). About the study as a whole: A later analysis indicated that the 95 to 150 validation repertoires were generated on the platform also employed for the 666 repertoires of the first cohort. High-throughput TCR immunosequencing, statistical association of individual TCRs with disease status, and machine learning were combined to predict cytomegalovirus infection status. The study aimed to test whether signatures of past pathogen exposure could be identified by cataloging public T cell receptors. Along with the approximately 650-subject first cohort, a separate validation cohort of more than 90 different subjects was used.

Library preparation was by the immunoSEQ multiplex PCR assay. Processing in the source paper ran as follows. A statistical classification framework was developed to diagnose cytomegalovirus status using the catalog of TCR beta chain sequences. The clones in this table, taken by TCRdb from immuneACCESS, are in-frame only. Not every clone is retained; where verified, under half of the shortfall comes from an unresolved V gene, and the cause of the rest is unknown. The V and J calls and clone size come from that table; D and trimming were worked out from the DNA. Recorded for this sample are 120,000 to 150,000 clones; roughly 86% of them occurred a single time. Of the sample, over 1.1% is held by the ten largest clones. Separate from the approximately 730-subject first cohort, the validation cohort of about 110 subjects was the group to which the donors belonged. The junction shows trimming of 3 bases on V and 8 bases on J, and the gene matches do not reach 6 bases of it. From cysteine to phenylalanine, the CDR3 is 13 amino acids long. Solely the CDR3 DNA is kept, with 39 bases framed from the first base. The germline V gene supplies CDR1 SQVTM and CDR2 ANQGSEA.

The paper's findings and limits, for the study overall: A later analysis found that TCRs clustered in the first cohort also tended to co-occur in the roughly 110 validation repertoires, with more than 90% of cluster scores above 0. It was suggested by the authors that the approach could potentially be generalized to other disease states and immunological phenotypes. A later analysis had no HLA typing for the validation cohort, so co-occurrence there was scored across all 120 repertoires. Cytomegalovirus status was reported to be diagnosed by the classifier with high specificity and sensitivity in both the original and validation cohorts. A few of the identified cytomegalovirus-associated TCR beta chains were confirmed in vitro to be specific for cytomegalovirus antigens. While some public TCRs were present in many individuals, most TCR sequences turned up only very rarely across donors. A total of 164 TCR beta chains were listed by the study as associated with cytomegalovirus.

The sample was PBMCs. The clonotype comes from a woman aged 25 to 39 in good health and CMV-seronegative. The sequence joins TRBV29-1 to TRBJ1-2; 10 nucleotides in the junction match TRBD1. This receptor has the CDR3 CSVERTGGGGYTF. The bases read TGCAGCGTTGAGCGGACAGGGGGTGGGGGCTACACCTTC.